This is a list of T cell receptor beta chains from one sample in a study of cytomegalovirus exposure and HLA in healthy donors. Produced via immunoSEQ multiplex PCR; TCRdb's table is partial and in-frame only. The sample comprises roughly 110,000 clones, 73% of which are singletons, and 7.8% rests with the top ten. The source material was PBMCs. These receptors were obtained from a man aged 25-45 years in good health and CMV-seronegative. Each CDR3 is given with its conserved first and last residue. Each record gives: clone size, V gene, CDR3 length, J gene, D gene, CDR3 protein, CDR3 DNA. A D gene is named only where the DNA matches it firmly. Clone sizes are given selectively: once, few, many, or a class where the clone is expanded.

NA	TRBV5-1	14	TRBJ2-5	TRBD1	CASGTGRPQETQYF	TGCGCCAGCGGGACAGGGCGGCCCCAAGAGACCCAGTACTTC
few	TRBV5-6	14	TRBJ1-4	NA	CASSLPGTNEKLFF	TGTGCCAGCAGCTTACCCGGGACTAATGAAAAACTGTTTTTT
NA	TRBV6-5	15	TRBJ1-5	NA	CASSTSRGGNQPQHF	TGTGCCAGCAGTACCTCCAGGGGAGGCAATCAGCCCCAGCATTTT
once	TRBV7-2	16	TRBJ2-3	NA	CASSLASGRLADTQYF	TGTGCCAGCAGCTTAGCCAGTGGGAGGCTCGCAGATACGCAGTATTTT
NA	TRBV7-9	15	TRBJ2-1	NA	CASSSHGTPPHEQFF	TGTGCCAGCAGCTCACATGGCACCCCACCCCATGAGCAGTTCTTC
NA	TRBV5-1	17	TRBJ1-5	NA	CASSPGPTGPSNQPQHF	TGCGCCAGCAGCCCAGGCCCCACAGGCCCTAGCAATCAGCCCCAGCATTTT
once	TRBV6-1	15	TRBJ2-5	NA	CASSGMAGNQETQYF	TGTGCCAGCAGTGGTATGGCGGGGAACCAAGAGACCCAGTACTTC
few	TRBV19	14	TRBJ1-1	TRBD1	CASSIRGQETEAFF	TGTGCCAGTAGTATCCGAGGACAGGAAACTGAAGCTTTCTTT
NA	TRBV25-1	14	TRBJ1-3	TRBD1	CATSRTGTGNTIYF	TGTGCCACCAGTAGGACAGGGACTGGAAACACCATATATTTT
NA	TRBV27	12	TRBJ2-1	TRBD2	CASKRGYNEQFF	TGTGCCAGTAAGCGGGGGTACAATGAGCAGTTCTTC
NA	TRBV6-4	15	TRBJ1-5	NA	CASSVNSGSNQPQHF	TGTGCCAGCAGTGTCAACAGTGGGTCGAATCAGCCCCAGCATTTT
few	TRBV4-1	15	TRBJ1-5	NA	CASSQADSSNQPQHF	TGCGCCAGCAGCCAAGCTGACAGTAGCAATCAGCCCCAGCATTTT
NA	TRBV30	14	TRBJ2-5	TRBD2	CAWTSGGAQETQYF	TGTGCCTGGACTAGCGGGGGGGCCCAAGAGACCCAGTACTTC
once	TRBV28	14	TRBJ2-5	TRBD2	CASSPSGRGETQYF	TGTGCCAGCAGCCCGAGCGGGAGGGGGGAGACCCAGTACTTC
NA	TRBV30	14	TRBJ2-1	NA	CAWRGGGPSNEQFF	TGTGCCTGGAGAGGGGGAGGGCCCAGCAATGAGCAGTTCTTC
NA	TRBV10-3	13	TRBJ2-7	TRBD1	CAISEPARDRTHF	TGTGCCATCAGTGAGCCAGCCCGGGACAGGACACACTTC
NA	TRBV15	18	TRBJ2-1	TRBD2	CATSRDPVGAGGRNEQFF	TGTGCCACCAGCAGAGACCCTGTGGGGGCGGGGGGGCGGAATGAGCAGTTCTTC
NA	TRBV18	16	TRBJ2-1	TRBD2	CASSPPSSGNYNEQFF	TGTGCCAGCTCACCCCCGAGCAGCGGGAACTACAATGAGCAGTTCTTC
NA	TRBV30	13	TRBJ1-6	NA	CAWSVTSNSPLHF	TGTGCCTGGAGTGTAACTTCTAATTCACCCCTCCACTTT
NA	TRBV2	11	TRBJ2-7	TRBD1	CASRTGYEQYF	TGTGCCAGCAGGACAGGGTACGAGCAGTACTTC
NA	TRBV5-1	14	TRBJ2-5	NA	CASSSGVLGETQYF	TGCGCCAGCAGCTCAGGGGTTTTGGGGGAGACCCAGTACTTC
NA	TRBV7-8	18	TRBJ2-6	NA	CASSPAAAVSLGANVLTF	TGTGCCAGCAGCCCCGCGGCCGCAGTGTCTTTAGGGGCCAACGTCCTGACTTTC
NA	TRBV19	16	TRBJ2-3	TRBD2	CASSTGLAGVADTQYF	TGTGCCAGTAGTACTGGACTAGCGGGAGTGGCGGATACGCAGTATTTT
NA	TRBV28	14	TRBJ1-1	NA	CASSPYVTATEAFF	TGTGCCAGCAGTCCTTACGTGACAGCCACTGAAGCTTTCTTT
NA	TRBV7-6	17	TRBJ2-3	TRBD1	CASSLVGQGAKTDTQYF	TGTGCCAGCAGCTTAGTAGGACAGGGGGCTAAAACAGATACGCAGTATTTT
once	TRBV21-1	16	TRBJ2-7	NA	CASSRGGRLQAGEQYF	TGTGCCAGCAGCAGGGGGGGGAGGCTCCAGGCGGGCGAGCAGTACTTC
NA	TRBV9	12	TRBJ2-7	NA	CASRGASYEQYF	TGTGCCAGCAGAGGGGCCTCCTACGAGCAGTACTTC
NA	TRBV2	14	TRBJ1-4	NA	CASSYRQVNEKLFF	TGTGCCAGCAGTTACAGACAGGTTAATGAAAAACTGTTTTTT
NA	TRBV4-1	14	TRBJ2-7	NA	CASSQEYRDYEQYF	TGCGCCAGCAGCCAAGAATACAGGGATTACGAGCAGTACTTC
NA	TRBV19	16	TRBJ2-5	TRBD1	CASSQGTGGFGETQYF	TGTGCCAGTAGTCAAGGGACAGGGGGCTTTGGGGAGACCCAGTACTTC
NA	TRBV18	15	TRBJ2-7	NA	CASSEGQGHYNEQYF	TGTGCCAGCTCAGAAGGGCAGGGTCATTACAACGAGCAGTACTTC
few	TRBV19	14	TRBJ2-1	NA	CASMRDSTYNEQFF	TGTGCCAGTATGCGAGACAGTACCTACAATGAGCAGTTCTTC
NA	TRBV29-1	13	TRBJ2-2	TRBD1	CSVGTGFTGELFF	TGCAGCGTCGGGACAGGCTTCACCGGGGAGCTGTTTTTT
NA	TRBV6-1	14	TRBJ2-7	TRBD1	CASSEGTGAYEQYF	TGTGCCAGCAGTGAAGGGACAGGGGCCTACGAGCAGTACTTC
few	TRBV4-1	14	TRBJ2-5	NA	CASSLSPSEETQYF	TGCGCCAGCAGCCTTAGCCCGTCCGAAGAGACCCAGTACTTC
NA	TRBV30	14	TRBJ1-1	TRBD1	CAWSVRQGGTEAFF	TGTGCCTGGAGTGTTCGGCAGGGGGGCACTGAAGCTTTCTTT
NA	TRBV5-8	14	TRBJ2-2	TRBD1	CASSTGQGEEELFF	TGTGCCAGCAGCACAGGACAGGGCGAGGAGGAGCTGTTTTTT
once	TRBV6-6	13	TRBJ1-2	TRBD1	CASSWDGTGGGTF	TGTGCCAGCAGTTGGGACGGGACAGGAGGTGGGACCTTC
NA	TRBV7-9	14	TRBJ2-2	TRBD2	CALAGGGNTGELFF	TGTGCCCTTGCGGGCGGGGGGAACACCGGGGAGCTGTTTTTT
NA	TRBV7-6	17	TRBJ1-6	TRBD1	CASSIGTEGSYNSPLHF	TGTGCCAGCAGCATCGGGACAGAAGGCTCCTATAATTCACCCCTCCACTTT
NA	TRBV5-4	15	TRBJ2-1	TRBD2	CASSLGTRGYDEQFF	TGTGCCAGCAGCTTGGGGACTAGGGGTTACGATGAGCAGTTCTTC
NA	TRBV7-8	15	TRBJ2-5	TRBD2	CASSFASGGAETQYF	TGTGCCAGCAGCTTTGCTAGCGGGGGGGCGGAGACCCAGTACTTC
NA	TRBV7-9	16	TRBJ2-7	TRBD1	CASTISGGQAAYEQYF	TGTGCCAGCACCATCTCAGGGGGACAAGCCGCCTACGAGCAGTACTTC
few	TRBV27	17	TRBJ2-4	TRBD1	CASSTTGRLLAKNIQYF	TGTGCCAGCAGTACGACAGGGCGGCTGCTAGCCAAAAACATTCAGTACTTC
NA	TRBV30	13	TRBJ2-7	NA	CAWSLGQSYEQYF	TGTGCCTGGAGTCTTGGACAGTCCTACGAGCAGTACTTC
NA	TRBV13	15	TRBJ2-1	NA	CASSFRDSVYNEQFF	TGTGCCAGCAGCTTCCGGGACTCCGTGTACAATGAGCAGTTCTTC
NA	TRBV29-1	14	TRBJ2-3	NA	CSVGSTGSTDTQYF	TGCAGCGTTGGGTCAACGGGTAGCACAGATACGCAGTATTTT
NA	TRBV28	16	TRBJ2-5	TRBD2	CASSFTGLGLQETQYF	TGTGCCAGCAGTTTTACCGGACTAGGTCTCCAAGAGACCCAGTACTTC
NA	TRBV10-3	14	TRBJ2-5	TRBD1	CAISDGTGKETQYF	TGTGCCATCAGTGACGGGACAGGGAAAGAGACCCAGTACTTC
NA	TRBV6-1	14	TRBJ2-4	NA	CASSAGVTKNIQYF	TGTGCCAGCAGTGCGGGGGTCACCAAAAACATTCAGTACTTC
NA	TRBV5-1	14	TRBJ1-1	NA	CASSFRGGDTEAFF	TGCGCCAGCAGCTTCAGGGGAGGGGACACTGAAGCTTTCTTT
NA	TRBV5-1	13	TRBJ2-7	TRBD2	CASSSGLAGPQYF	TGCGCCAGCAGCTCAGGACTAGCGGGGCCTCAGTACTTC
NA	TRBV7-6	17	TRBJ2-2	TRBD1	CASTQPRGGLATGELFF	TGTGCCAGCACCCAGCCTAGAGGGGGCTTGGCCACCGGGGAGCTGTTTTTT
NA	TRBV7-9	15	TRBJ2-3	TRBD2	CASSLAGGITDTQYF	TGTGCCAGCAGCTTAGCGGGAGGGATTACAGATACGCAGTATTTT
NA	TRBV19	17	TRBJ1-5	TRBD1	CASIGQGYVGGNQPQHF	TGTGCCAGTATAGGACAGGGGTATGTCGGGGGCAATCAGCCCCAGCATTTT
NA	TRBV7-9	12	TRBJ1-4	TRBD1	CASSFTGGRLFF	TGTGCCAGCAGCTTTACAGGGGGGCGACTGTTTTTT
NA	TRBV18	13	TRBJ2-7	NA	CASSPNRIYEQYF	TGTGCCAGCTCACCAAACAGAATCTACGAGCAGTACTTC